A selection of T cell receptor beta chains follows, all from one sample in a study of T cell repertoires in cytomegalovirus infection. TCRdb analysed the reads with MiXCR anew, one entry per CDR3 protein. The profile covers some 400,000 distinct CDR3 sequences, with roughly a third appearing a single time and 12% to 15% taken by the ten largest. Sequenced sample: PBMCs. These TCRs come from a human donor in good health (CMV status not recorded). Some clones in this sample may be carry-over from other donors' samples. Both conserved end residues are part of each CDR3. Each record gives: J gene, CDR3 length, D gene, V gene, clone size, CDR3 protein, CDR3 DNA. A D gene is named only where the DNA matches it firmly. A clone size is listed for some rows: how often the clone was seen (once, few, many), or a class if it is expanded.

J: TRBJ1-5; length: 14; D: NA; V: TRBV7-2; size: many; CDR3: CASSAGGGGQPQHF; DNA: TGTGCCAGCAGCGCCGGGGGAGGGGGTCAGCCCCAGCATTTT
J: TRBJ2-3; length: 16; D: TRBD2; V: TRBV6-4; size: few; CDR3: CASSVLGGGATDTQYF; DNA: TGTGCCAGCAGTGTGTTGGGCGGGGGGGCCACAGATACGCAGTATTTT
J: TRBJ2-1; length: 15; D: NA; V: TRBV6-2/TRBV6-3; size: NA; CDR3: CASRKEGHSYNEQFF; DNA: TGTGCCAGCAGGAAGGAGGGGCACTCCTACAATGAGCAGTTCTTC
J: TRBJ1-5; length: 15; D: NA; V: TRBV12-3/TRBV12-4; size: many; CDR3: CASSPGDLSNQPQHF; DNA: TGTGCCAGCAGCCCGGGGGACCTTAGCAATCAGCCCCAGCATTTT
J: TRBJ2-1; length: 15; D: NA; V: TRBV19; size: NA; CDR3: CASSKSAGGIYEQFF; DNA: TGTGCCAGTAGTAAAAGTGCAGGGGGGATCTATGAGCAGTTCTTC
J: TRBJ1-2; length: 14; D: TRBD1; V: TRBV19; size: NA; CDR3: CASSIDPGQGSRTF; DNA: TGTGCCAGTAGTATAGACCCGGGACAGGGGTCTCGCACCTTC
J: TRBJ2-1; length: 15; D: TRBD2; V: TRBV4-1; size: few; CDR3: CASSPLERGDNEQFF; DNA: TGCGCCAGCAGCCCACTGGAGCGGGGGGACAATGAGCAGTTCTTC
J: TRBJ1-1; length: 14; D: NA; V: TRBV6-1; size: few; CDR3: CASSDRRGNTEAFF; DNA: TGTGCCAGCAGTGACCGCCGGGGAAACACTGAAGCTTTCTTT
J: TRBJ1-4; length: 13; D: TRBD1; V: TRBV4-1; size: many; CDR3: CASSTRQGEKLFF; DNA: TGCGCCAGCAGCACCAGACAGGGCGAAAAACTGTTTTTT
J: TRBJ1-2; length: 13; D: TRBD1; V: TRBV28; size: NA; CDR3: CASRLTGVMGYTF; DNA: TGTGCCAGCAGGCTTACAGGGGTAATGGGCTACACCTTC
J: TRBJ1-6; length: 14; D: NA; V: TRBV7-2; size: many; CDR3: CASTPGSNNSPLHF; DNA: TGTGCCAGCACCCCAGGATCTAATAATTCACCCCTCCACTTT
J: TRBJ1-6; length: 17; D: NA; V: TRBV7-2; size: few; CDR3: CASSLVGTSSYNSPLHF; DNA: TGTGCCAGCAGCTTAGTTGGGACCAGCTCCTATAATTCACCCCTCCACTTT
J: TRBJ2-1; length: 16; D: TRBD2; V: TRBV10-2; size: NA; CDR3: CASSETSGGVLNEQFF; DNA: TGCGCCAGCAGCGAAACTAGCGGGGGAGTGTTAAATGAGCAGTTCTTC
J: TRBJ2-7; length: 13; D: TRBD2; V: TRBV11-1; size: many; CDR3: CASSSLAAYEQYF; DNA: TGTGCCAGCAGCTCGCTAGCGGCCTACGAGCAGTACTTC
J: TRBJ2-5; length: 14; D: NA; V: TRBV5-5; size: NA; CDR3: CASSFRMTQETQYF; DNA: TGTGCCAGCAGCTTCCGGATGACTCAAGAGACCCAGTACTTC
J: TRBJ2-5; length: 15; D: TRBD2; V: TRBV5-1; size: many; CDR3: CASSQLAGGQETQYF; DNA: TGCGCCAGCAGCCAGCTAGCGGGGGGGCAAGAGACCCAGTACTTC
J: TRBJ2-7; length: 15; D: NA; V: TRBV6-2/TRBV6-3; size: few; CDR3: CASSRSPVMPYEQYF; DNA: TGTGCCAGCAGCCGTTCTCCAGTGATGCCCTACGAGCAGTACTTC
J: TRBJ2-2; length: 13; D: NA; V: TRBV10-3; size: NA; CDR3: CAISEFGTGELFF; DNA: TGTGCCATCAGTGAGTTTGGCACCGGGGAGCTGTTTTTT
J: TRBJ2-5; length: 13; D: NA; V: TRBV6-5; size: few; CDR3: CASSYVGQETQYF; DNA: TGTGCCAGCAGTTACGTGGGGCAAGAGACCCAGTACTTC
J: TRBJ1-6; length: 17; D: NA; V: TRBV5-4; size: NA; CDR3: CASSPSSVTKGNSPLHF; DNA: TGTGCCAGCAGCCCGTCTTCAGTAACGAAGGGAAATTCACCCCTCCACTTT
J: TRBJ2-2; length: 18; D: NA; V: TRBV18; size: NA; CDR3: CASSPLAGSFQNTGELFF; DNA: TGTGCCAGCTCACCACTGGCCGGGTCCTTTCAGAACACCGGGGAGCTGTTTTTT
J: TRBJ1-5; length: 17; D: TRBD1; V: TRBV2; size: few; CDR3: CASSGTMLDRGDQPQHF; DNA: TGTGCCAGCAGTGGCACGATGCTGGACAGGGGGGACCAGCCCCAGCATTTT
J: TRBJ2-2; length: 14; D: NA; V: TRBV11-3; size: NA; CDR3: CASSLGPDTGELFF; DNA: TGTGCCAGCAGCTTAGGGCCCGACACCGGGGAGCTGTTTTTT
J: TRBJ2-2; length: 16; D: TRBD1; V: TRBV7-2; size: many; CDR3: CASSLLRTGVIGELFF; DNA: TGTGCCAGCAGCTTACTTAGGACAGGGGTGATCGGGGAGCTGTTTTTT
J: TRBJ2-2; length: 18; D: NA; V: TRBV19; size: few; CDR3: CASTHLRGLRSGSGELFF; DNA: TGTGCCAGTACCCATTTGCGGGGGCTTCGAAGTGGCTCCGGGGAGCTGTTTTTT
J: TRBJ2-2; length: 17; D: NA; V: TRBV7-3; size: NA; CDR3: CASSLTSVGVNTGELFF; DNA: TGTGCCAGCAGCTTAACAAGTGTGGGCGTGAACACCGGGGAGCTGTTTTTT
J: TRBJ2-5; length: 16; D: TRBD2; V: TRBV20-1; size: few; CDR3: CSAPPHGLALQETQYF; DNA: TGCAGTGCTCCACCCCATGGACTAGCCCTACAAGAGACCCAGTACTTC
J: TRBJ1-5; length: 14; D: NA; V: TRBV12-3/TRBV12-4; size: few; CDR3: CASRTGQSSQPQHF; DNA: TGTGCCAGCAGGACTGGACAAAGTAGTCAGCCCCAGCATTTT
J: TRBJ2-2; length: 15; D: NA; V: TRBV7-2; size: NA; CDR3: CASSSVNLNTVELFF; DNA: TGTGCCAGCAGCTCAGTAAATCTGAACACCGTTGAGCTGTTTTTT
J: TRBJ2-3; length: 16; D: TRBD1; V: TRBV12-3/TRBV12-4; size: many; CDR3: CASSLTGGLVTDTQYF; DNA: TGTGCCAGCAGTTTAACAGGGGGCCTAGTGACAGATACGCAGTATTTT
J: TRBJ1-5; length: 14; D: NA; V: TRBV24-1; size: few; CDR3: CATSLDNSNQPQHF; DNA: TGTGCCACCAGTCTGGATAATAGCAATCAGCCCCAGCATTTT
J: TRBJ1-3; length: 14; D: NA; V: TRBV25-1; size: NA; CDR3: CASSASKAGNTIYF; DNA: TGTGCCAGCAGTGCTTCCAAGGCTGGAAACACCATATATTTT
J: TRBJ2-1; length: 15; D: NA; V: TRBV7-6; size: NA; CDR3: CASSFPGVGYNEQFF; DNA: TGTGCTAGCAGCTTCCCAGGGGTGGGGTACAATGAGCAGTTCTTC
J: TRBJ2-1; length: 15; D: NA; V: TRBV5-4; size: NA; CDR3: CASSLAGANLWEQFF; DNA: TGTGCCAGCAGCTTGGCGGGGGCAAACCTCTGGGAGCAGTTCTTC
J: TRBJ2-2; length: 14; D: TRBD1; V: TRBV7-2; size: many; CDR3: CASSRGTGFEELFF; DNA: TGTGCCAGCAGCCGCGGGACAGGGTTTGAGGAGCTGTTTTTT
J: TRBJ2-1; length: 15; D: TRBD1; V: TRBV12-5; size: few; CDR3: CASGHGQGAYNEQFF; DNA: TGTGCTAGTGGCCACGGACAGGGGGCCTACAATGAGCAGTTCTTC
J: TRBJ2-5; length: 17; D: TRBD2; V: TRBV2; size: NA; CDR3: CASSTGGSGGAGETQYF; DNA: TGTGCCAGCAGTACTGGAGGCAGCGGGGGGGCGGGGGAGACCCAGTACTTC
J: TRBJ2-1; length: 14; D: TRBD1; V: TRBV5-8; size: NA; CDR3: CARTSGTDYNEQFF; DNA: TGTGCCAGAACCTCCGGGACAGATTACAATGAGCAGTTCTTC
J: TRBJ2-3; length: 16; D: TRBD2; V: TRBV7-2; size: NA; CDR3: CASSLGGGGRVDTKYF; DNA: TGTGCAAGCAGCTTAGGTGGCGGGGGGCGCGTAGATACGAAGTATTTT
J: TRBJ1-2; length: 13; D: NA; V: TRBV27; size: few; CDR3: CASSRGGGYGYTF; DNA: TGTGCCAGCAGCCGCGGGGGAGGTTATGGCTACACCTTC
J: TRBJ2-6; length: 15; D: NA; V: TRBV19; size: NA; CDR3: CASSGWGPGANVLTF; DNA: TGTGCCAGTAGTGGTTGGGGGCCCGGGGCCAACGTCCTGACTTTC
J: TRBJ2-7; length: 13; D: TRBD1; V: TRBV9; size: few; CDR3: CASSFRDSYEQYF; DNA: TGTGCCAGCAGCTTCCGGGACAGCTACGAGCAGTACTTC
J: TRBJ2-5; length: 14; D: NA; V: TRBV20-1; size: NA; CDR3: CSARPRANQETQYF; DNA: TGCAGTGCTAGACCCCGCGCGAACCAAGAGACCCAGTACTTC
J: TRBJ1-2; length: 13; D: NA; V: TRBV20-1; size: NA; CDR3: CSAREKGNYGYTF; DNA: TGCAGTGCTAGAGAAAAAGGAAACTATGGCTACACCTTC
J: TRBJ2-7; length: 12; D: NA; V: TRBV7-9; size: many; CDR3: CASSPGGNEQYF; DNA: TGTGCCAGCAGCCCCGGCGGGAACGAGCAGTACTTC
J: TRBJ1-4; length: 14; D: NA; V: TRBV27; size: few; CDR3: CATRRGTTNEKLFF; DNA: TGTGCCACGCGCCGGGGGACCACTAATGAAAAACTGTTTTTT
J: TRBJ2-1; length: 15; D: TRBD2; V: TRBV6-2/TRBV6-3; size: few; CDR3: CASSYGSGGAYEQFF; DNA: TGTGCCAGCAGTTACGGTAGCGGGGGGGCTTATGAGCAGTTCTTC
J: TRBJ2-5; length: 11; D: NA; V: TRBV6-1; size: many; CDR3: CASSNSETQYF; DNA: TGTGCCAGCAGCAACTCTGAGACCCAGTACTTC
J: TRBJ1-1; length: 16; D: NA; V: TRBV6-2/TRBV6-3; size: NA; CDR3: CASSSWGAPPNTEAFF; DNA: TGTGCCAGCAGTTCTTGGGGGGCTCCACCTAACACTGAAGCTTTCTTT
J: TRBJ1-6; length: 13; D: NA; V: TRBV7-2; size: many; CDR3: CASSLAVHSALHF; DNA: TGTGCCAGCAGCTTAGCGGTCCATTCGGCCCTCCACTTT
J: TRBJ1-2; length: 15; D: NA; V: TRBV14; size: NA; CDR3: CASSRGTVLRYGYTF; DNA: TGTGCCAGCAGCCGTGGGACGGTACTCCGCTATGGCTACACCTTC
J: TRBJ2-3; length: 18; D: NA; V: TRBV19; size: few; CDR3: CASSIFLGEGDVTDTQYF; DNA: TGTGCCAGTAGTATATTCCTCGGCGAGGGGGATGTCACAGATACGCAGTATTTT
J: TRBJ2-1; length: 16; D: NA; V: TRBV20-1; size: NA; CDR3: CSASPQWVGRHNEQFF; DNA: TGCAGTGCTAGCCCCCAATGGGTGGGAAGGCACAATGAGCAGTTCTTC
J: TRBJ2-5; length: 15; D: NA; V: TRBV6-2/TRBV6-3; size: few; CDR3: CASSYTPDLQETQYF; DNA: TGTGCCAGCAGCTACACCCCGGACCTCCAAGAGACCCAGTACTTC
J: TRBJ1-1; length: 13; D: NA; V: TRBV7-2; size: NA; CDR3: CASCYAPNTEALF; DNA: TGTGCCAGCTGTTATGCCCCGAACACTGAAGCTCTCTTT
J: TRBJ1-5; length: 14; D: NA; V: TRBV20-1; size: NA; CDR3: CSARGAGSNQPQHF; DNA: TGCAGTGCTAGAGGTGCGGGTAGTAATCAGCCCCAGCATTTT
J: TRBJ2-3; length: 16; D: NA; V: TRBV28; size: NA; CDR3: CASSLTGPAGTDTQYF; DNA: TGTGCCAGCAGTTTAACAGGACCGGCAGGCACAGATACGCAGTATTTT
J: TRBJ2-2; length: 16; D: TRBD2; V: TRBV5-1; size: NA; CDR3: CASSETTSGATGELFF; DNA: TGCGCCAGCAGCGAAACGACTAGCGGTGCCACCGGGGAGCTGTTTTTT
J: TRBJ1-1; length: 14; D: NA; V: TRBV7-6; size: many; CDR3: CASSLEGGSTEAFF; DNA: TGTGCCAGCAGCCTTGAGGGGGGGAGCACTGAAGCTTTCTTT